This entry is about one T cell receptor (beta chain). This sample stems from a study of blood T cell repertoires in COVID-19. In the study's own analysis: Researchers report that nucleated cell counts were estimated from reference gene primer amplification. Repertoires were generated with immunoSEQ multiplex PCR, while TCRdb's copy carries only in-frame clones and drops some. That table gives V, J and clone size, and the DNA gave D and trimming. The sample has roughly 59,000 clones, over 75% seen once; the top ten hold roughly 10%. The V gene's germline CDR1 is LNHDA and CDR2 SQIVND (reference sequence). This CDR3 contains 15 residues. V lost 2 bases, J lost 7 bases, and 15 bases lay in between.

The sequence came from a human donor in a cohort sampled during active COVID-19. Sequencing was done on a sample of peripheral blood. This chain links TRBV19 with TRBJ1-5, with no clear D. The CDR3 DNA is TGTGCCAGTAGTATAAGGAACCCGAGGAACCAGCCCCAGCATTTT. As protein: CASSIRNPRNQPQHF.